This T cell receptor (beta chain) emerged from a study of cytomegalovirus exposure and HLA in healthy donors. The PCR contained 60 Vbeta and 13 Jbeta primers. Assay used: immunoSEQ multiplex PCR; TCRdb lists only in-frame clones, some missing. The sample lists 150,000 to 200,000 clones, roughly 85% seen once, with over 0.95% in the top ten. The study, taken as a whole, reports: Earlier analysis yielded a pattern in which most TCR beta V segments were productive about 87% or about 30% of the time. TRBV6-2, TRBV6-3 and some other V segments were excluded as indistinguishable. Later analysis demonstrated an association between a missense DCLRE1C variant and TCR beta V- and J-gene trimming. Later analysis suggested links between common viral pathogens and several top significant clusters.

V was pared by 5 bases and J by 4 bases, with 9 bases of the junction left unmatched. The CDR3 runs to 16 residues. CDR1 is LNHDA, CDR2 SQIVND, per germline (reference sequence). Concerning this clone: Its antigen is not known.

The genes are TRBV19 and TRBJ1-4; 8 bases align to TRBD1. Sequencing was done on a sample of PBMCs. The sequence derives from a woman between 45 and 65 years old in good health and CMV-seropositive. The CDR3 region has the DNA TGTGCCAGTAGTGCCGGACAGGGCCCATTTAATGAAAAACTGTTTTTT. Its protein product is CASSAGQGPFNEKLFF.